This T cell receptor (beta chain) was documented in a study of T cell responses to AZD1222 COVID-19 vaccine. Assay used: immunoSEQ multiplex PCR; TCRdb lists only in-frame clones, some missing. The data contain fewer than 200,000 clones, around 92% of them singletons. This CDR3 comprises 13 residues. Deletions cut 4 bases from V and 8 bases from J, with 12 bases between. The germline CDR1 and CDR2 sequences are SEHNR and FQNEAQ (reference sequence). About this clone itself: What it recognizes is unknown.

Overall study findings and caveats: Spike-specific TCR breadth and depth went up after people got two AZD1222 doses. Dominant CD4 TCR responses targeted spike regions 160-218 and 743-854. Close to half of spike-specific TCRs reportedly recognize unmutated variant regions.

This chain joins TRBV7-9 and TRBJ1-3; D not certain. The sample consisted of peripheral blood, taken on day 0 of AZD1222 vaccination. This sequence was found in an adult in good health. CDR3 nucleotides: TGTGCCAGCAGCTCTCAATTGTGGGACACCATATATTTT. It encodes CASSSQLWDTIYF.